In this sample, the clone carrying this T cell receptor (beta chain) turned up once. This sample is part of a study of TIL therapy for anti-PD-1-resistant metastatic lung cancer. The overall study: Median tumor PD-L1 proportion score was roughly 5.8%. Half of patients were current or former smokers.

The libraries were made with immunoSEQ v3. TCRdb's table, derived via immunoSEQ multiplex PCR, lists solely in-frame clones and lacks some. The sample yields approximately 92,000 clones, roughly 65% seen once. Time point here: pre-treatment sample, taken before nivolumab and TIL therapy. Tumor tissue came from excised metastases, mostly pleural nodules or supraclavicular lymph nodes. Germline V lookup: CDR1 SEHNR, CDR2 FQNEAQ (reference sequence). The CDR3 consists of 12 residues. J is TRBJ2-7 and V is TRBV7-9; TRBD2 matches at 7 bases. The input for sequencing was tumor tissue, taken at baseline. The TCR comes from a person aged 25 to 85 with non-small cell lung cancer. CDR3 region: CALGEGAGEQYF. The DNA of the CDR3 is TGTGCTTTAGGGGAGGGCGCTGGCGAGCAGTACTTC.